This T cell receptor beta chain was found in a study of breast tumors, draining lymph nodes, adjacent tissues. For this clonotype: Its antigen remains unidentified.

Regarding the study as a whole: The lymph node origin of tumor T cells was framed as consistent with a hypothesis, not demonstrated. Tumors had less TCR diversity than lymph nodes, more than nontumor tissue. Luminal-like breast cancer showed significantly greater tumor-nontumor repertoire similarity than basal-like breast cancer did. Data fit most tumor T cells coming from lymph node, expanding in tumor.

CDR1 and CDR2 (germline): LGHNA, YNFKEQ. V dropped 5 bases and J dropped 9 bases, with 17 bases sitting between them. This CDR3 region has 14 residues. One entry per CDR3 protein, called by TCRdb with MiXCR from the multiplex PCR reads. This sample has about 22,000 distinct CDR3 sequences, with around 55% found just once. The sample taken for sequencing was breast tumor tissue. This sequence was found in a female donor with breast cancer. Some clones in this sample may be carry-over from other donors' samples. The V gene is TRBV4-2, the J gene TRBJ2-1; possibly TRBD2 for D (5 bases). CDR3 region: CASSLNRAGGEQFF. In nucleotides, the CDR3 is TGTGCCAGCAGCTTAAACCGGGCGGGTGGTGAGCAGTTCTTC.